These 25 T cell receptor beta chains originate from one sample sequenced in a study of shared clonotypes between healthy human individuals. Measured with immunoSEQ multiplex PCR; TCRdb has only the in-frame clones, and not every one. Here the sample spans more than 2 million clones, more than 90% being singletons. The material sequenced was naive CD4+ T cells sorted from blood. Subset in this sample: CD45RA+ positively selected. Receptors originate from a man aged 18 to 30 in good health.

The J gene is TRBJ2-7, the V gene TRBV5-4, with TRBD1 matching 7 bases. The germline V gene has CDR1 SGHNT and CDR2 YYREEE (reference sequence). The CDR3 is 15 residues long. The V and J ends lost 4 bases and 6 bases, in that order; junction bases with no gene match: 13. The CDR3 spells CASSPDRARAREQYF. The CDR3 nucleotides read TGTGCCAGCAGCCCTGACAGGGCTAGGGCTCGCGAGCAGTACTTC.

The chain is built from TRBV10-3 and TRBJ2-5, with 11 bases matching TRBD1. The germline CDR1 and CDR2 sequences are ENHRY and SYGVKD. The V segment lost 8 bases and the J segment 2 bases; nucleotides outside the gene matches: 4. This CDR3 has 14 amino acids. DNA for the CDR3: TGTGCCATCCGCCGGGACAGGGGGCAAGAGACCCAGTACTTC. This gives the protein CAIRRDRGQETQYF.

The rearrangement links TRBV19 to TRBJ1-5; no clear D gene. The CDR3 is made up of 13 amino acids. V was pared by 3 bases and J by 7 bases, with 10 bases between. The germline CDR1 and CDR2 sequences are LNHDA and SQIVND (reference sequence). Here the CDR3 reads CASSIIVEQPQHF. The CDR3 region has the DNA TGTGCCAGTAGTATCATCGTGGAACAGCCCCAGCATTTT.

The V gene is TRBV9, the J gene TRBJ2-1, with 8 bases matching TRBD2. The V gene's germline CDR1 is SGDLS and CDR2 YYNGEE. This CDR3 has 16 amino acids. V dropped 3 bases and J dropped 3; count of bases not matched to a gene: 8. The CDR3 DNA reads TGTGCCAGCAGCGCCCAACCGGGACTAGACTACAATGAGCAGTTCTTC. Protein: CASSAQPGLDYNEQFF.

This clone was seen a single time. The chain is built from TRBV28 and TRBJ2-7, with TRBD1 identical over 9 bases. Per germline, CDR1 MDHEN and CDR2 SYDVKM. CDR3 size: 17 residues. Trimming took 2 bases from V and 0 from J; bases not matched to a gene: 8. The CDR3 DNA follows: TGTGCCAGCAGTTTAATCCCCGGGACAGGGAGCTCCTACGAGCAGTACTTC. It specifies CASSLIPGTGSSYEQYF.

Written as DNA, the CDR3 is TGTGCCAGCAGTGCTACGACAGGGAATAATTCACCCCTCCACTTT. This gives the protein CASSATTGNNSPLHF. The rearrangement links TRBV6-1 to TRBJ1-6, with 7 bases aligning to TRBD1. This CDR3 comprises 15 residues. Per the germline V gene, CDR1 is MNHNS and CDR2 is SASEGT. Trimming took 4 bases from V and 5 from J; bases not matched to a gene: 5.

V is TRBV10-3 and J is TRBJ2-7; no clear D. V was trimmed by 3 bases and J by 9 bases, leaving 9 bases between them. From germline, CDR1 is ENHRY and CDR2 SYGVKD. The CDR3 loop spans 11 amino acids. The CDR3 DNA is TGTGCCATCAGTGACGGCGTAGTGCAGTACTTC. It codes for CAISDGVVQYF.

Concerning this clone: Different DNA sequences within this sample yield the same CDR3. The chain links TRBV5-8 to TRBJ2-7; 8 nucleotides agree with TRBD1. The CDR3 runs to 13 residues. Germline-derived CDR1 and CDR2 are SGHTS and YDEGEE. J was trimmed by 7 bases and V by 4 bases; bases with no gene match: 7. Here the CDR3 reads CASSRGQGYEQYF. CDR3 nucleotide sequence: TGTGCCAGCAGCCGCGGACAGGGTTATGAGCAGTACTTC.

The CDR3 DNA sequence: TGCAGCGCCGGCAGGGAAGGTTCTGAAAAACTGTTTTTT. It codes for CSAGREGSEKLFF. This rearrangement joins TRBV29-1 to TRBJ1-4; TRBD1 is a possible D gene (5 bases). Looked up from germline, CDR1 is SQVTM and CDR2 is ANQGSEA. CDR3 size: 13 residues. The V end lost 7 bases, the J end lost 7 bases, and 16 bases lay between the germline ends.

This rearrangement joins TRBV19 to TRBJ2-1, with 13 bases fitting TRBD2. V shed 0 bases, J shed 0 bases, and the junction held 8 bases outside the gene matches. The CDR3 covers 20 residues. Per the germline V gene, CDR1 is LNHDA and CDR2 is SQIVND (reference sequence). CDR3 nucleotides: TGTGCCAGTAGTATAGAATTTCGGACTAGCGGGAGTCCCTCCTACAATGAGCAGTTCTTC. Translated, it gives CASSIEFRTSGSPSYNEQFF.

V and J are TRBV7-9 and TRBJ2-7; TRBD1 matches 7 bases. CDR3 length: 14 amino acids. Germline V gives CDR1 SEHNR, CDR2 FQNEAQ (reference sequence). The J segment lost 6 bases and the V segment lost 5 bases, leaving 10 bases of the junction unmatched. The CDR3 DNA follows: TGTGCCAGCAGCGCTACAGGGGACGGGGTCGAGCAGTACTTC. Its translation is CASSATGDGVEQYF.

The chain links TRBV27 to TRBJ2-7; 10 nucleotides line up with TRBD2. Germline V gives CDR1 MNHEY, CDR2 SMNVEV (reference sequence). This CDR3 has 14 residues. V shed 7 bases and J 2 bases; nucleotides not matched to a gene: 5. CDR3 sequence: CASTPGLAPYEQYF. The CDR3 bases are TGTGCCAGCACCCCGGGACTAGCGCCCTACGAGCAGTACTTC.

The sample holds one count of this clone. This chain links TRBV5-1 with TRBJ2-5, with TRBD1 matching over 9 bases. Trimming cost V 2 bases and J 2 bases; bases outside gene matches: 4. Looked up from germline, CDR1 is SGHRS and CDR2 is YFSETQ. The CDR3 length is 15 residues. CDR3 bases: TGCGCCAGCAGCTTTGGGACAGGGCTTCAAGAGACCCAGTACTTC. The encoded protein is CASSFGTGLQETQYF.

The chain carries TRBV29-1 and TRBJ1-3; no definite D call. The CDR3 runs to 13 residues. CDR1 and CDR2 (germline): SQVTM, ANQGSEA. V lost 6 bases, J lost 0 bases, and 9 bases lay in between. The CDR3 nucleotides read TGCAGCGTGACGGCGACCTCTGGAAACACCATATATTTT. Protein sequence: CSVTATSGNTIYF.

This chain joins TRBV19 and TRBJ2-1; D is unresolved. The CDR3 loop spans 13 amino acids. Germline V lookup: CDR1 LNHDA, CDR2 SQIVND (reference sequence). The germline V and J ends were trimmed by 1 base and 13 bases, with 14 bases remaining between them. Written as DNA, the CDR3 is TGTGCCAGTAGTATAGCCCTGGGCGGTCATCAGTTCTTC. Residues: CASSIALGGHQFF.

The chain uses TRBV10-2 and TRBJ1-3; 9 bases line up with TRBD1. J was trimmed by 0 bases and V by 3 bases; bases with no gene match: 3. The CDR3 is made up of 16 amino acids. Germline CDR1 and CDR2: WSHSY and SAAADI. DNA for the CDR3: TGCGCCAGCAGTGACGGACAGGGGTTCTCTGGAAACACCATATATTTT. Translating it yields CASSDGQGFSGNTIYF.

The rearrangement joins TRBV10-3 to TRBJ2-5, with a weak D call TRBD1 (6 bases). The CDR3 totals 13 residues. The germline V and J ends were trimmed by 10 bases and 1 base, with 13 bases remaining between them. Germline lookup yields CDR1 ENHRY and CDR2 SYGVKD. The CDR3 protein is CATGTIVQETQYF. Here the CDR3 DNA reads TGTGCCACGGGGACAATAGTCCAAGAGACCCAGTACTTC.

The chain combines TRBV7-2 with TRBJ2-4; TRBD2 aligns across 9 bases. The length of the CDR3 is 14 residues. Losses at the gene ends were 5 bases for V and 7 bases for J; bases not matched to a gene: 6. Germline-derived CDR1 and CDR2 are SGHTA and FQGNSA. The CDR3 spells CASSPGTSRNIQYF. The CDR3 coding sequence is TGTGCCAGCAGCCCCGGGACTAGCAGGAACATTCAGTACTTC.

The chain links TRBV6-1 to TRBJ1-6; maybe TRBD1 (5 bases). The CDR3 sequence is 16 residues long. Germline V gene sequence: CDR1 MNHNS, CDR2 SASEGT. V was trimmed by 2 bases and J by 2 bases, leaving 10 bases between them. CDR3 sequence (DNA): TGTGCCAGCAGTGAAAAGGGACGGACCTATAATTCACCCCTCCACTTT. Amino acids: CASSEKGRTYNSPLHF.

The DNA of the CDR3 is TGCGGAGCGCAGGGTGGCTACGAGCAGTACTTC. This gives the protein CGAQGGYEQYF. The chain links TRBV20-1 to TRBJ2-7, with D maybe TRBD1 (5 bases). Germline CDR1 and CDR2: DFQATT and SNEGSKA (reference sequence). The CDR3 totals 11 residues.

The chain links TRBV7-2 to TRBJ2-5, with 10 bases lining up with TRBD1. The V segment lost 1 base and the J segment 5 bases; nucleotides outside the gene matches: 7. Germline-derived CDR1 and CDR2 are SGHTA and FQGNSA. This CDR3 region has 16 residues. The CDR3 DNA is TGTGCCAGCAGCTTAGGCTTGACAGGGGGCAGGGAGACCCAGTACTTC. Its protein is CASSLGLTGGRETQYF.

V and J are TRBV19 and TRBJ2-7; 9 positions match TRBD1. Trimming took 4 bases from V and 5 from J; bases not matched to a gene: 6. The germline gives CDR1 LNHDA, CDR2 SQIVND (reference sequence). This CDR3 has 14 residues. Written as DNA, the CDR3 is TGTGCCAGTAGTACGAGACAGGGGGGCAACGAGCAGTACTTC. As protein: CASSTRQGGNEQYF.

The chain has TRBV5-4 and TRBJ2-7, with 11 bases lining up with TRBD1. Germline V gene sequence: CDR1 SGHNT, CDR2 YYREEE (reference sequence). This CDR3 contains 14 residues. V was pared by 4 bases and J by 6 bases, with 6 bases of the junction left unmatched. The CDR3 loop is CASSGGTGGLEQYF. The CDR3 region has the DNA TGTGCCAGCAGCGGGGGGACAGGGGGACTCGAGCAGTACTTC.

V and J are TRBV9 and TRBJ2-5, with D possibly matching TRBD1 (6 bases). The V gene lost 0 bases and the J gene lost 6 bases, with 12 bases spanning the gap. The CDR3 has 14 residues. Germline V gene lookup returns CDR1 SGDLS and CDR2 YYNGEE. CDR3 in amino acids: CASSVGQGTKTQYF. The CDR3 DNA reads as TGTGCCAGCAGCGTAGGCCAGGGGACGAAGACCCAGTACTTC.

V and J are TRBV9 and TRBJ2-1; the D gene is possibly TRBD2 (5 bases). V lost 0 bases and J lost 0, with 10 bases in between. The CDR3 totals 16 residues. CDR1 is SGDLS, CDR2 YYNGEE, per germline. The CDR3 loop reads CASSVAMGSSYNEQFF. The CDR3 nucleotides read TGTGCCAGCAGCGTAGCTATGGGGAGCTCCTACAATGAGCAGTTCTTC.